Each of the 14 T cell receptor beta chains below was sequenced from the same sample in a study of identical twins. Via MiXCR, TCRdb re-called the 5' RACE reads, giving one row per CDR3 protein. The sample has some 320,000 distinct CDR3 sequences; roughly 12% are singletons. This sample was shared with a second study, whose subject was yellow fever vaccine responses in identical twins.

What was sequenced was CD8+ T cells sorted from blood. These receptors came from a woman aged 18 to 35 in good health.

The chain combines TRBV29-1 with TRBJ2-2, with 10 bases fitting TRBD1. The CDR3 has 17 amino acids. CDR1 and CDR2 from the germline V gene are SQVTM and ANQGSEA. Trimming removed 3 bases from V and 3 bases from J; junction bases left unmatched: 10. The CDR3 nucleotides read TGCAGCGTTGATTTCTCTGAGGACAGGGGGTACACCGGGGAGCTGTTTTTT. It encodes CSVDFSEDRGYTGELFF.

J is TRBJ2-7 and V is TRBV12-3 or TRBV12-4, with 9 bases identical to TRBD2. CDR3 length: 16 amino acids. Losses at the gene ends were 3 bases for V and 3 bases for J; bases not matched to a gene: 9. The CDR3 nucleotides read TGTGCCAGCAGTTTCGGAGGGACTAGCTCCTTCTACGAGCAGTACTTC. Translated: CASSFGGTSSFYEQYF.

V gene TRBV21-1 combines with J gene TRBJ1-5. TRBV21-1 is designated a pseudogene. CDR3 length equals 19 residues. CDR3 sequence: CASSSIQSGGGLSNQPQHF. The CDR3 nucleotides read TGTGCCAGCAGCAGCATTCAATCTGGGGGAGGTTTAAGCAATCAGCCCCAGCATTTT.

This clonotype was seen repeatedly, ten times or more. This chain connects TRBV12-3 or TRBV12-4 to TRBJ2-7, with 9 bases aligning to TRBD1. Trimming took 3 bases from V and 2 from J; bases not matched to a gene: 2. There are 14 residues in the CDR3. The CDR3 loop reads CASSFGTGPYEQYF. The DNA of the CDR3 is TGTGCCAGCAGTTTTGGGACAGGGCCCTACGAGCAGTACTTC.

The chain is built from TRBV5-1 and TRBJ2-5; the D gene is possibly TRBD1 (6 bases). The V end lost 1 base, the J end lost 4 bases, and 11 bases lay between the germline ends. Germline assignment: CDR1 SGHRS and CDR2 YFSETQ. The CDR3 runs 14 residues. The CDR3 loop is CASSLMGAGETQYF. DNA of the CDR3: TGCGCCAGCAGCTTGATGGGGGCTGGAGAGACCCAGTACTTC.

J is TRBJ2-4 and V is TRBV6-5; D perhaps matches TRBD1 (5 bases). V was clipped by 3 bases and J by 7 bases, with 13 bases between them. The CDR3 runs to 14 residues. Germline lookup yields CDR1 MNHEY and CDR2 SVGAGI. CDR3 nucleotide sequence: TGTGCCAGCAGTTATGGAAGTGGGGCGAACATTCAGTACTTC. Encoded protein: CASSYGSGANIQYF.

The sample holds a few counts of this clonotype. The chain couples TRBV9 to TRBJ2-3; 10 bases match TRBD2. This CDR3 contains 16 residues. The germline V gene has CDR1 SGDLS and CDR2 YYNGEE. After removal of 0 bases from V and 5 bases from J, the junction contained 6 bases not matched to a gene. CDR3 region: CASSVGAGGPRDTQYF. CDR3 DNA sequence: TGTGCCAGCAGCGTAGGAGCGGGGGGGCCAAGAGATACGCAGTATTTT. Full variable domain (remainder filled in from reference TRBV9 and TRBJ2-3): DSGVTQTPKHLITATGQRVTLRCSPRSGDLSVYWYQQSLDQGLQFLIQYYNGEERAKGNILERFSAQQFPDLHSELNLSSLELGDSALYFCASSVGAGGPRDTQYFGPGTRLTVL.

In its sample, this clonotype was seen a few times. As DNA, the CDR3 is TGTGCCAGCAGCCTTCGGAGCCTCACCTTC. This codes for CASSLRSLTF. This chain uses TRBV9 with TRBJ1-2; D uncertain. Between the trimmed V and J ends, which lost 4 bases and 13 bases, there was a span of 11 bases. This CDR3 has 10 amino acids. The germline V gene encodes CDR1 SGDLS and CDR2 YYNGEE.

This clonotype was seen a handful of times. V and J are TRBV13 and TRBJ2-1, with 9 bases fitting TRBD1. V shed 0 bases, J shed 2 bases, and the junction held 2 bases outside the gene matches. The germline CDR1 and CDR2 sequences are PRHDT and FYEKMQ (reference sequence). This CDR3 spans 16 amino acids. This CDR3 reads CASSLGGQGPYNEQFF. In nucleotides, the CDR3 is TGTGCCAGCAGCTTAGGTGGACAGGGGCCCTACAATGAGCAGTTCTTC.

This clonotype has a handful of counts. The chain employs TRBV6-2 or TRBV6-3 and TRBJ2-7; D ambiguous. Germline CDR1 MNHEY, CDR2 SVGEGT. Trimming left V 5 bases short and J 6 bases short, with 14 bases between. This CDR3 has 13 residues. The DNA for the CDR3 is TGTGCCAGCAGTCTGGGCCCCCTCGGCGAGCAGTACGTC. Protein product: CASSLGPLGEQYV.

This clonotype was counted a single time. The CDR3 region is CASSQDYGWGETQYF. CDR3 nucleotide sequence: TGCGCCAGCAGCCAAGACTACGGGTGGGGAGAGACCCAGTACTTC. The V gene is TRBV4-1, the J gene TRBJ2-5; D gene ambiguous. V shed 0 bases and J shed 4 bases, with 12 bases lying between them. Germline V CDR1 and CDR2: MGHRA, YSYEKL. The CDR3 contains 15 residues.

This clonotype was counted only a few times. The rearrangement links TRBV18 to TRBJ1-4; D not resolved. V gave up 1 base and J gave up 2 bases, with 14 bases separating them. Germline CDR1 is KGHSH and CDR2 is LQKENI. The CDR3 has 17 amino acids. The CDR3 protein is CASSPRRPRATNEKLFF. The CDR3 nucleotides read TGTGCCAGCTCACCACGGCGGCCGCGGGCCACTAATGAAAAACTGTTTTTT. The full variable domain, rest sourced from reference TRBV18 and TRBJ1-4, is NAGVMQNPRHLVRRRGQEARLRCSPMKGHSHVYWYRQLPEEGLKFMVYLQKENIIDESGMPKERFSAEFPKEGPSILRIQQVVRGDSAAYFCASSPRRPRATNEKLFFGSGTQLSVL.

This clonotype has a count of ten or more. The rearrangement joins TRBV7-9 to TRBJ2-5; tentative D call: TRBD2 (7 bases). Trimming cost V 5 bases and J 1 base, with 14 bases left between them. The CDR3 has 15 residues. CDR1 and CDR2 (germline): SEHNR, FQNEAQ (reference sequence). CDR3 nucleotides: TGTGCCAGCAGCCGCGGGGGCGGGGTCCAAGAGACCCAGTACTTC. This translates into CASSRGGGVQETQYF.

V is TRBV2 and J is TRBJ2-7, with D perhaps TRBD1 or TRBD2 (5 bases each). The CDR3 has 15 residues. CDR1 is SNHLY, CDR2 FYNNEI, per germline. Trimming left V 2 bases short and J 3 bases short, with 14 bases between. Here the CDR3 DNA reads TGTGCCAGCAGTGAATTTGGGGGAGTAAACTACGAGCAGTACTTC. Translated: CASSEFGGVNYEQYF.